These T cell receptor beta chains were read from a single sample in a study of blood T cell repertoires in COVID-19. Data came from immunoSEQ multiplex PCR; TCRdb stores just in-frame clones and leaves some out. The repertoire holds 100,000 to 150,000 clones, with 75% to 90% as singletons. Source material: PBMCs or T cells enriched from blood (not recorded which). The receptors stem from a woman between 50 and 59 years old who had recovered from COVID-19. CDR3s include the opening cysteine and the closing phenylalanine or tryptophan.

J: TRBJ2-3
length: 15
V: TRBV6-5
CDR3: CASSYVTGGTDTQYF

J: TRBJ1-1
length: 14
V: TRBV7-9
CDR3: CASSFADRGTEAFF

J: TRBJ1-1
length: 13
V: TRBV12-3/TRBV12-4
CDR3: CAISDRENTEAFF

J: TRBJ1-6
length: 15
V: TRBV5-5
CDR3: CASSLTERIGSPLHF

J: TRBJ1-6
length: 16
V: TRBV6-7
CDR3: CASSYSTGGDNSPLHF

J: TRBJ2-3
length: 13
V: TRBV29-1
CDR3: CSVVPISTDTQYF

J: TRBJ2-6
length: 16
V: TRBV7-3
CDR3: CASSTSRDSGANVLTF

J: TRBJ2-3
length: 16
V: TRBV24-1
CDR3: CATSETGQGESDTQYF

J: TRBJ1-5
length: 18
V: TRBV21-1
CDR3: CASSKARGTEYSNQPQHF

J: TRBJ2-5
length: 17
V: TRBV6-6
CDR3: CASSPGGTSGAQETQYF

J: TRBJ2-7
length: 14
V: TRBV30
CDR3: CAWSQGTGGLEQYF

J: TRBJ2-1
length: 17
V: TRBV3-1/TRBV3-2
CDR3: CASSRGEQVVSYNEQFF

J: TRBJ2-3
length: 15
V: TRBV19
CDR3: CASRLAGDSTDTQYF

J: TRBJ2-7
length: 14
V: TRBV11-1
CDR3: CASSSSGTAYEQYF

J: TRBJ1-1
length: 16
V: TRBV5-1
CDR3: CASSQGQVWGVTEAFF

J: TRBJ2-2
length: 16
V: TRBV5-1
CDR3: CASSLTGGTNTGELFF

J: TRBJ1-5
length: 16
V: TRBV6-1
CDR3: CASSEARSYSNQPQHF

J: TRBJ2-5
length: 16
V: TRBV5-1
CDR3: CASSSTGLAGGETQYF

J: TRBJ1-6
length: 13
V: TRBV5-1
CDR3: CASSQGTNSPLHF

J: TRBJ2-7
length: 15
V: TRBV6-5
CDR3: CASSSPDGITYEQYF

J: TRBJ1-1
length: 16
V: TRBV5-4
CDR3: CASSRDGLAGDTEAFF

J: TRBJ1-1
length: 15
V: TRBV7-9
CDR3: CASSQPGTGETEAFF

J: TRBJ1-2
length: 18
V: TRBV7-9
CDR3: CASSLSTGAGSANYGYTF

J: TRBJ1-5
length: 14
V: TRBV7-2
CDR3: CASSPQTGEGAQHF

J: TRBJ1-1
length: 13
V: TRBV7-9
CDR3: CASSLSGDTEAFF

J: TRBJ2-6
length: 15
V: TRBV5-4
CDR3: CASSSGVPGANVLTF

J: TRBJ2-7
length: 16
V: TRBV5-6
CDR3: CASSRTGTSDFHEQYF

J: TRBJ2-5
length: 15
V: TRBV2
CDR3: CASRLAGALQETQYF

J: TRBJ1-5
length: 15
V: TRBV7-2
CDR3: CASSRTFLSNQPQHF

J: TRBJ2-7
length: 13
V: TRBV5-5
CDR3: CASSSGQGVEQYF

J: TRBJ1-3
length: 17
V: TRBV7-6
CDR3: CASSLGQGGSSGNTIYF

J: TRBJ1-5
length: 13
V: TRBV12-3/TRBV12-4
CDR3: CASSFTGYQPQHF

J: TRBJ2-7
length: 15
V: TRBV7-8
CDR3: CASSLGGGATYEQYF

J: TRBJ2-2
length: 16
V: TRBV6-6
CDR3: CASSYSTGRSTGELFF

J: TRBJ2-3
length: 14
V: TRBV5-4
CDR3: CASSLATGDDTQYF

J: TRBJ2-7
length: 14
V: TRBV9
CDR3: CASSVAPDRDEQYF

J: TRBJ1-1
length: 16
V: TRBV10-3
CDR3: CAISESKGHMNTEAFF

J: TRBJ2-1
length: 15
V: TRBV10-3
CDR3: CAISELAGGASEQFF

J: TRBJ2-3
length: 14
V: TRBV9
CDR3: CASSVGGVRDTQYF

J: TRBJ1-1
length: 13
V: TRBV27
CDR3: CASSTGGNTEAFF

J: TRBJ1-1
length: 15
V: TRBV2
CDR3: CASSNGQGRRTEAFF